This TCR beta chain was sequenced during a study of blood T cell repertoires in COVID-19. Looking at the study overall: Some COVID-19 samples were acute and others convalescent; all came from the United States, Italy and Spain.

In the original processing: Reference gene primer amplification yielded estimated nucleated cell counts. TCRdb's copy holds only in-frame clones and misses some; the assay was immunoSEQ multiplex PCR. D and trimming come from the DNA, and the V and J calls and clone size come from that table. The sample yields some 100,000 clones, more than 85% seen once. Germline assignment: CDR1 SQVTM and CDR2 ANQGSEA. This CDR3 is built from 17 residues. Between the trimmed V and J ends, which lost 6 bases and 4 bases, there was a span of 22 bases. This chain uses TRBV29-1 with TRBJ2-6; perhaps TRBD2 as D (7 bases). This TCR derives from a human donor with acute or convalescent COVID-19. The donor label of this sample is uncertain. Specimen: peripheral blood. CDR3 in amino acids: CSVKRGGASSGANVLTF. The CDR3 region has the DNA TGCAGCGTGAAAAGGGGGGGCGCATCTTCCGGGGCCAACGTCCTGACTTTC.